This T cell receptor beta chain was documented in a study of blood T cell repertoires in COVID-19. Study in general: The samples span acute and convalescent COVID-19 from the United States, Italy and Spain. The analysed material was cDNA or gDNA that came from T cells, B-cell-depleted T cells, or PBMCs.

This CDR3 is built from 16 residues. In germline, CDR1 is KGHSH, CDR2 LQKENI. Original data processing: How many nucleated cells were present was estimated from reference gene primer amplification. TCRdb's copy holds only in-frame clones and misses some; the assay was immunoSEQ multiplex PCR. Clone size and the V and J calls come from that table; the DNA yielded D and trimming. The table shows 29,000 or so clones, with about 90% occurring only once. A word on this clone: One end of the junction does not line up with germline, which may come from a read error.

The sequence came from a man aged 45-65 years with active COVID-19. The chain carries TRBV18 and TRBJ2-7, with TRBD1 matching over 7 bases. Input material: peripheral blood. CDR3 sequence reads: CASSPPTGRGYYEQCF. CDR3 bases: TGTGCCAGCTCACCACCGACAGGGCGAGGGTACTACGAGCAGTGCTTC.